The 6 T cell receptor beta chains listed next were all sequenced from one sample in a study of early T cells in non-severe SARS-CoV-2 infection. In TCRdb, the 5' RACE reads were re-called with MiXCR into one record per CDR3 protein. The table records 30,000 or so distinct CDR3 sequences, around 7% of them present only once. Sample: whole blood. Source of these receptors: an adult who was a healthcare worker with PCR-confirmed SARS-CoV-2 infection or an uninfected control (not recorded which).

This clonotype came up many times. The genes are TRBV30 and TRBJ1-2; tentative D call: TRBD1 (5 bases). The germline V and J ends were trimmed by 0 bases and 8 bases, with 7 bases remaining between them. CDR3 size: 11 residues. Germline-derived CDR1 and CDR2 are GTSNPN and SVGIG (reference sequence). The DNA of the CDR3 is TGTGCCTGGAGTGTAAGGGGCGGCTACACCTTC. Translating gives CAWSVRGGYTF.

A word on this clonotype: The conserved closing phenylalanine or tryptophan is absent in this CDR3, likely reflecting a read error. It is unclear where the CDR3 begins or ends on the DNA, so no DNA is shown, and the CDR3 is as TCRdb lists it. V and J are TRBV23-1 and TRBJ2-1; the D call in the table, TRBD1, was not verified against the DNA. TRBV23-1 is annotated as an ORF whose role is uncertain. The CDR3 is made up of 10 amino acids, end residues included. The CDR3 loop reads CASKTGTRGV.

Many counts were recorded for this clonotype. The CDR3 here is CATSDHNEQFF. The CDR3 nucleotides are TGTGCCACCAGTGACCACAATGAGCAGTTCTTC. This chain links TRBV24-1 with TRBJ2-1; no reliable D call. The length of the CDR3 is 11 residues. V lost 4 bases to trimming and J lost 5 bases, with 2 bases between them. Germline-derived CDR1 and CDR2 are KGHDR and SFDVKD.

This clonotype has a count of ten or more. The chain has TRBV3-1 and TRBJ2-1; possibly TRBD1 for D (6 bases). The CDR3 spans 14 residues. The V and J ends lost 6 bases and 2 bases respectively, with 11 bases between them. Germline values: CDR1 LGHDT, CDR2 YNNKEL (reference sequence). Here the CDR3 DNA reads TGTGCCAGCAGACAGGGTAGCCCCTACAATGAGCAGTTCTTC. It codes for CASRQGSPYNEQFF.

This clonotype was recorded many times. The CDR3 nucleotides read TGCGCCAGCAGCTTGGAATTCGGGTTGCAGTACTTC. Translation: CASSLEFGLQYF. V gene TRBV5-1 combines with J gene TRBJ2-7; D gene unclear. The CDR3 is made up of 12 amino acids. Germline V gene lookup returns CDR1 SGHRS and CDR2 YFSETQ. The ends were cut back, 0 bases at V and 9 bases at J, with 10 bases in the middle.

This clonotype has only a few counts. V gene TRBV7-6 combines with J gene TRBJ1-3, with D tentatively TRBD1 (6 bases). The germline V gene has CDR1 SGHVS and CDR2 FNYEAQ. CDR3 size: 16 residues. Between the trimmed V and J ends, which lost 4 bases and 0 bases, there was a span of 13 bases. Here the CDR3 DNA reads TGTGCCAGCAGCTCACCCACAGGGTCCTCTGGAAACACCATATATTTT. This translates into CASSSPTGSSGNTIYF.